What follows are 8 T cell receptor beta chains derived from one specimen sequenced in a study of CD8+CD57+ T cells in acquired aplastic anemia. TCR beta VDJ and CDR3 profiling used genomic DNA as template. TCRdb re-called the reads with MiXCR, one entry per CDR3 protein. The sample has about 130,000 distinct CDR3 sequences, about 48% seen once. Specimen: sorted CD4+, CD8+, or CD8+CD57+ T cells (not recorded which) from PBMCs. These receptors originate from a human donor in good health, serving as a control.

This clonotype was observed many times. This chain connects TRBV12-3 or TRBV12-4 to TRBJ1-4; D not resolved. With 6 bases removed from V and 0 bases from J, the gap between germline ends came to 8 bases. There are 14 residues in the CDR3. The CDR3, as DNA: TGTGCCAGCAGATCGATGGCAACTAATGAAAAACTGTTTTTT. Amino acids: CASRSMATNEKLFF.

The CDR3 sequence: CASSQADRESPPLHF. The CDR3 DNA sequence: TGTGCCAGCAGCCAAGCGGACAGGGAGAGTCCGCCCCTCCACTTT. The V and J genes are TRBV4-2 and TRBJ1-6; TRBD1 matches at 8 bases. The CDR3 runs to 15 residues. Unmatched junction bases numbered 9, after V lost 1 base and J lost 13 bases. Germline V gene data show CDR1 as LGHNA and CDR2 as YNFKEQ.

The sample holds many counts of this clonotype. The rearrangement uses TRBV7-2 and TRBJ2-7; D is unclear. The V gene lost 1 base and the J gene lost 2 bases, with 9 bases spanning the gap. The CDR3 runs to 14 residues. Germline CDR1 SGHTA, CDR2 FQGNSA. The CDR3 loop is CASSLGVGPYEQYF. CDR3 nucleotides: TGTGCCAGCAGCTTAGGTGTGGGCCCCTACGAGCAGTACTTC.

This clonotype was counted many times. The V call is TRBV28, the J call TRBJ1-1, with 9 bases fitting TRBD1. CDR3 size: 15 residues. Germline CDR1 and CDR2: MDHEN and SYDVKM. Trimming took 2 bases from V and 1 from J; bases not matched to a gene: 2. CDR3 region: CASSLQGQGNTEAFF. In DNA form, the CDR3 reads TGTGCCAGCAGTTTACAGGGACAGGGGAACACTGAAGCTTTCTTT.

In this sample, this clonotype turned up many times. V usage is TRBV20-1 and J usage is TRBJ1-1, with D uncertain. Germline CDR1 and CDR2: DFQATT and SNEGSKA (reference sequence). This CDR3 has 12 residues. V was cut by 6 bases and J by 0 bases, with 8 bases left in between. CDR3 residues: CSARKLNTEAFF. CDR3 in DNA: TGCAGTGCCAGAAAATTGAACACTGAAGCTTTCTTT.

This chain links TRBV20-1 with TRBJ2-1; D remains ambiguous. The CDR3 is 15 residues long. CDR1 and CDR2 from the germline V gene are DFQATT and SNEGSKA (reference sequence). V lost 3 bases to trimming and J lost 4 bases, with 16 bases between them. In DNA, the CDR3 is TGCAGTGCTAGGACCGAGAGTAGGGCTTACAATGAGCAGTTCTTC. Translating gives CSARTESRAYNEQFF.

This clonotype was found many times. The DNA of the CDR3 is TGCAGTGCCAGTAGTTGGGGACGCAAGAACACTGAAGCTTTCTTT. It specifies CSASSWGRKNTEAFF. V gene TRBV20-1 combines with J gene TRBJ1-1; the D gene is possibly TRBD1 (5 bases). The CDR3 consists of 15 residues. The V end was cut by 6 bases, the J end by 1 base, with 18 bases between. Germline V gene sequence: CDR1 DFQATT, CDR2 SNEGSKA (reference sequence).

CDR3 amino acids: CARRRGGGYNEQFF. In DNA, the CDR3 is TGTGCCCGCCGTCGGGGGGGGGGATACAATGAGCAGTTCTTC. The chain is built from TRBV24-1 and TRBJ2-1; 8 nucleotides agree with TRBD2. Germline CDR1 KGHDR, CDR2 SFDVKD. V dropped 12 bases and J dropped 4; count of bases not matched to a gene: 10. This CDR3 contains 14 residues.